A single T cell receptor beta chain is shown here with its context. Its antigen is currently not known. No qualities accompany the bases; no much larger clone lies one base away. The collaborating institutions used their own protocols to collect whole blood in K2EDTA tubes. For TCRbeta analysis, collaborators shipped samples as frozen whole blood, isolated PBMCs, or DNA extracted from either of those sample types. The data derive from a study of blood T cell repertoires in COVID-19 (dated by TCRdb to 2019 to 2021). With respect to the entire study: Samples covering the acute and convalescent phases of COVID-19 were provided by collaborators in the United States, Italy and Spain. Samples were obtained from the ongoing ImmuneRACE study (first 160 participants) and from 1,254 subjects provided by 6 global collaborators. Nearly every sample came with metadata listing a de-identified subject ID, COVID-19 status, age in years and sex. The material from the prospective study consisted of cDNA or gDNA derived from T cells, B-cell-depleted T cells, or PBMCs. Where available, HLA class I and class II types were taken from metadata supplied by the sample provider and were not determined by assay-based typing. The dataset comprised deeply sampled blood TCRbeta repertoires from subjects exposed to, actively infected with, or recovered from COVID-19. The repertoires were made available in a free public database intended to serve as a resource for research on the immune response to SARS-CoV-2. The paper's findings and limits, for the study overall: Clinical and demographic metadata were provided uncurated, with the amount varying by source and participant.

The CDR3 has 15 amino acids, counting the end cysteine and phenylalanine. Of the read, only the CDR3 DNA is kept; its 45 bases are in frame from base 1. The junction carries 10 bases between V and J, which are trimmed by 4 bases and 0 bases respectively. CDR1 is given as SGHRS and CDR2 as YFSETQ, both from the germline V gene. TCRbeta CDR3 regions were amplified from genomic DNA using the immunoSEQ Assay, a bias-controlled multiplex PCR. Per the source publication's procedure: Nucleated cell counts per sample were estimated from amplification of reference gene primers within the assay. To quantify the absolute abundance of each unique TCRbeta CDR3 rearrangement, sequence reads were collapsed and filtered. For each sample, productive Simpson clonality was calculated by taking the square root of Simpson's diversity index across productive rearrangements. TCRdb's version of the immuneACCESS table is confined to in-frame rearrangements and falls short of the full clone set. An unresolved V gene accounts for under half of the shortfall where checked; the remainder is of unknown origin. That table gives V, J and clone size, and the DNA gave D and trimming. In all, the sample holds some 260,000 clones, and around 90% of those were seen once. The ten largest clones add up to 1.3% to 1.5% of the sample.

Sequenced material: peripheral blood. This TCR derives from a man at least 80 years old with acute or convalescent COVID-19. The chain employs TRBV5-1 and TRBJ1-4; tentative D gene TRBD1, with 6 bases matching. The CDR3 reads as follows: CASSRQEPTNEKLFF. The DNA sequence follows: TGCGCCAGCAGCCGACAGGAGCCAACTAATGAAAAACTGTTTTTT.